A selection of T cell receptor beta chains follows, all from one sample in a study of Graves' ophthalmopathy and Graves' hyperthyroidism. TCRdb itself ran the multiplex PCR reads through MiXCR, one entry per CDR3 protein. The table includes around 660,000 distinct CDR3 sequences, under 50% detected once. Material: peripheral blood. Receptors were obtained from an adult man with Graves' ophthalmopathy. Both conserved end residues are part of each CDR3. A D gene is named only where the DNA matches it firmly. Clone size is shown for a subset of rows, as once, few, many or a class of expanded clone.

>12|once|TRBJ1-5|TRBV20-1|TRBD1
CSARSRGLHEHF
TGCAGTGCTAGATCCAGGGGGCTACACGAGCATTTT
>16|many|TRBJ2-5|TRBV20-1|TRBD2
CSGMGTSGVHQETQYF
TGCAGTGGGATGGGGACTAGCGGGGTGCACCAAGAGACCCAGTACTTC
>15|NA|TRBJ2-5|TRBV25-1|TRBD1
CASSEYGTDQETQYF
TGTGCCAGCAGTGAATACGGGACAGACCAAGAGACCCAGTACTTC
>16|few|TRBJ2-5|TRBV4-3|TRBD2
CASSRGAGGNQETQYF
TGCGCCAGCAGCCGGGGAGCGGGGGGAAACCAAGAGACCCAGTACTTC
>17|many|TRBJ1-3|TRBV9|NA
CASSVMSDSASGNTIYF
TGTGCCAGCAGCGTTATGTCAGATTCGGCGTCTGGAAACACCATATATTTT
>14|many|TRBJ1-6|TRBV5-1|TRBD1
CASRRGQGDSPLHF
TGCGCCAGCAGACGAGGACAGGGGGATTCACCCCTCCACTTT
>13|many|TRBJ1-5|TRBV5-1|TRBD1
CARQGQENQPQHF
TGCGCCAGGCAGGGACAGGAGAATCAGCCCCAGCATTTT
>10|many|TRBJ2-2|TRBV7-9|NA
CASGGGELFF
TGTGCCTCCGGAGGCGGGGAGCTGTTTTTT
>16|NA|TRBJ2-6|TRBV10-3|TRBD2
CAISESALAGANVLTF
TGTGCCATCAGTGAGTCAGCACTAGCGGGAGCCAACGTCCTGACTTTC
>14|many|TRBJ1-6|TRBV15|NA
CATSDRDKNSPLHF
TGTGCCACCAGCGACCGGGACAAGAATTCACCCCTCCACTTT
>12|few|TRBJ2-7|TRBV6-2/TRBV6-3|NA
CASSRVTYEQYF
TGTGCCAGCTCCAGGGTTACCTACGAGCAGTACTTC
>14|NA|TRBJ2-7|TRBV7-2|NA
CASSPPGTHYEQYF
TGTGCCAGCTCACCACCGGGGACACACTACGAGCAGTACTTC
>15|NA|TRBJ2-7|TRBV5-6|TRBD2
CASSSRLAGPYEQYF
TGTGCCAGCAGCTCTAGACTAGCGGGACCCTACGAGCAGTACTTC
>15|many|TRBJ1-1|TRBV12-3/TRBV12-4|NA
CASSFRRVLGTEAFF
TGTGCCAGCAGTTTCCGAAGGGTTCTTGGCACTGAAGCTTTCTTT
>16|NA|TRBJ1-2|TRBV6-1|TRBD1
CASRPATGGGDYGYTF
TGTGCCAGCAGACCGGCGACAGGGGGAGGTGACTATGGCTACACCTTC
>17|NA|TRBJ1-6|TRBV10-3|TRBD1
CAISESTGAGLSSPLHF
TGTGCCATCAGTGAGTCGACAGGGGCAGGCTTAAGTTCACCCCTCCACTTT
>14|few|TRBJ2-7|TRBV30|TRBD1
CAWSAQDRAGEQYF
TGTGCCTGGAGTGCCCAGGACAGGGCTGGTGAGCAGTACTTC
>14|NA|TRBJ2-1|TRBV20-1|TRBD2
CSAKTSGRANEQFF
TGCAGTGCCAAGACTAGCGGGAGGGCCAATGAGCAGTTCTTC
>15|few|TRBJ2-2|TRBV6-5|NA
CASSYSPGVSGELFF
TGTGCCAGCAGTTACAGTCCTGGTGTGAGCGGGGAGCTGTTTTTT
>16|many|TRBJ2-7|TRBV7-9|NA
CASSLQVLGTSYEQYF
TGTGCCAGCAGCTTACAGGTTCTGGGTACGTCCTACGAGCAGTACTTC
>16|NA|TRBJ2-7|TRBV25-1|NA
CASSLVGDMYSYEQYF
TGTGCCAGCAGTTTAGTGGGGGATATGTACTCCTACGAGCAGTACTTC
>14|once|TRBJ2-5|TRBV2|TRBD1
CASNRGDTGVPQYF
TGTGCCAGCAACAGGGGGGATACCGGAGTCCCCCAGTACTTC
>15|many|TRBJ2-7|TRBV10-3|NA
CAIAASGDLTYEQYF
TGTGCCATCGCGGCTTCGGGGGACTTAACCTACGAGCAGTACTTC
>13|NA|TRBJ1-2|TRBV30|NA
CAWSGQPAGGYTF
TGTGCCTGGAGTGGACAGCCGGCGGGTGGCTACACCTTC
>13|NA|TRBJ1-2|TRBV7-9|TRBD1
CASSPGQAVGYTF
TGCGCCAGCAGCCCGGGACAGGCTGTTGGCTACACCTTC
>17|NA|TRBJ1-5|TRBV13|NA
CASSLIPPGASNQCQHF
TGTGCCAGCAGCTTGATCCCCCCGGGGGCGAGCAATCAGTGCCAGCATTTT
>16|few|TRBJ1-1|TRBV11-2|TRBD1
CASSSYRGAGAAEAFF
TGTGCCAGCAGCTCGTACAGGGGGGCCGGTGCGGCTGAAGCTTTCTTT
>15|many|TRBJ1-2|TRBV7-3|NA
CASSLSGDYNYGYTF
TGTGCCAGCAGCTTATCGGGGGACTATAACTATGGCTACACCTTC
>15|many|TRBJ1-5|TRBV20-1|NA
CSARSGTNSNQPQHF
TGCAGTGCTAGGAGTGGGACAAATAGCAATCAGCCCCAGCATTTT
>13|NA|TRBJ1-2|TRBV29-1|NA
CSVAGVGWRGYTF
TGCAGCGTTGCAGGGGTGGGATGGCGGGGCTACACCTTC
>14|NA|TRBJ1-6|TRBV6-6|TRBD1
CAGSLRDRNSPLHF
TGTGCCGGCAGCCTCCGGGACAGAAATTCACCCCTCCACTTT
>16|NA|TRBJ1-1|TRBV7-9|TRBD1
CASSARTGGGTTEAFF
TGTGCCAGCAGTGCTAGGACAGGGGGAGGAACAACTGAAGCTTTCTTT
>14|many|TRBJ2-2|TRBV7-6|NA
CASSLALDTGELFF
TGTGCCAGCAGCTTAGCGTTGGACACCGGGGAGCTGTTTTTT
>16|NA|TRBJ2-7|TRBV7-9|TRBD1
CASSLVQGQGDYEQYF
TGTGCCAGCAGCTTAGTCCAGGGACAGGGCGACTACGAGCAGTACTTC
>13|NA|TRBJ1-5|TRBV10-3|NA
CASMAGLYSNQHF
TGTGCCAGCATGGCCGGGCTTTATAGCAATCAGCATTTT
>13|few|TRBJ1-3|TRBV10-3|NA
CASSSTETNTIYF
TGTGCCAGCAGTTCTACAGAGACGAACACCATATATTTT
>10|many|TRBJ2-5|TRBV2|NA
CASSGGGPDF
TGTGCCAGCAGTGGAGGTGGTCCGGACTTC
>15|NA|TRBJ2-7|TRBV6-5|TRBD1
CASSYSTGPAYEQYF
TGTGCCAGCAGTTACTCGACAGGGCCTGCCTACGAGCAGTACTTC
>11|few|TRBJ2-7|TRBV29-1|NA
CSVYREGEQYF
TGCAGCGTTTACAGGGAGGGCGAGCAGTACTTC
>13|many|TRBJ1-1|TRBV2|TRBD1
CASSEAWTGMAFF
TGTGCCAGCAGTGAAGCGTGGACAGGGATGGCTTTCTTT
>16|NA|TRBJ2-3|TRBV12-3/TRBV12-4|TRBD2
CASTLDGTSDTDTQYF
TGTGCCAGCACCCTTGACGGGACTAGCGACACAGATACGCAGTATTTT
>15|many|TRBJ1-2|TRBV6-6|NA
CASSPGGQSNYGYTF
TGTGCCAGCAGTCCCGGAGGACAGTCTAACTATGGCTACACCTTC
>15|NA|TRBJ1-1|TRBV15|TRBD1
CATSKGQGAGTEAFF
TGTGCCACCAGCAAGGGACAGGGGGCAGGGACTGAAGCTTTCTTT
>16|few|TRBJ1-2|TRBV5-5|TRBD1
CASSLVPGQGYYGYTF
TGTGCCAGCAGCCTGGTACCGGGACAGGGCTATTATGGCTACACCTTC
>17|few|TRBJ2-3|TRBV10-3|NA
CAISESVGYQGTDTQYF
TGTGCCATCAGTGAGTCTGTGGGCTACCAAGGCACAGATACGCAGTATTTT
>20|once|TRBJ2-5|TRBV7-3|TRBD2
CASSLRGGGTSGPYQETQYF
TGTGCCAGCAGCTTAAGGGGGGGGGGGACTAGCGGACCGTACCAAGAGACCCAGTACTTC
>15|many|TRBJ2-7|TRBV29-1|TRBD1
CSVTRTGDYSYEQYF
TGCAGCGTTACTCGGACAGGTGATTACTCCTACGAGCAGTACTTC
>14|many|TRBJ1-1|TRBV19|TRBD1
CASSIGTGAAEAFF
TGTGCCAGTAGTATTGGGACAGGGGCCGCTGAAGCTTTCTTT
>14|few|TRBJ2-5|TRBV7-2|NA
CASSLLDIQETQYF
TGTGCCAGCAGCCTTCTTGACATCCAAGAGACCCAGTACTTC
>16|many|TRBJ2-5|TRBV2|TRBD1
CASSGSIGQGQETQYF
TGTGCCAGCAGTGGCTCTATCGGACAGGGCCAAGAGACCCAGTACTTC
>13|many|TRBJ2-7|TRBV7-9|TRBD2
CASSLFAGDEQYF
TGTGCCAGCAGCTTATTTGCGGGGGACGAGCAGTACTTC
>19|NA|TRBJ1-4|TRBV7-9|TRBD1
CASSQETGRGLATNEKLFF
TGTGCCAGCAGCCAAGAAACGGGCAGGGGGCTTGCAACTAATGAAAAACTGTTTTTT
>13|NA|TRBJ2-7|TRBV5-1|NA
CASSFKADNEQYF
TGCGCCAGCAGCTTTAAAGCTGACAACGAGCAGTACTTC
>16|few|TRBJ1-1|TRBV5-4|NA
CASSSDRRELYTEAFF
TGTGCCAGCAGCTCTGACAGGCGGGAACTATACACTGAAGCTTTCTTT
>13|many|TRBJ2-5|TRBV5-1|NA
CASSLQERETQYF
TGCGCCAGCAGCTTGCAAGAGAGAGAGACCCAGTACTTC
>17|NA|TRBJ2-5|TRBV14|TRBD2
CASSPHGSGRALETQYF
TGTGCCAGCAGCCCCCATGGTAGCGGGAGGGCCTTGGAGACCCAGTACTTC
>15|many|TRBJ2-7|TRBV19|NA
CASSIRASDYYEQYF
TGTGCCAGTAGTATTCGGGCTAGCGACTACTACGAGCAGTACTTC
>14|NA|TRBJ1-2|TRBV4-1|TRBD1
CASSQEQGVYGYTF
TGCGCCAGCAGCCAGGAACAGGGGGTCTATGGCTACACCTTC
>15|NA|TRBJ2-7|TRBV4-2|TRBD2
CASSRTSGDSYEQYF
TGTGCCAGCAGCCGGACTAGCGGGGACTCCTACGAGCAGTACTTC
>11|once|TRBJ2-7|TRBV25-1|NA
CASQTSYEQYF
TGTGCCAGCCAGACCTCCTACGAGCAGTACTTC